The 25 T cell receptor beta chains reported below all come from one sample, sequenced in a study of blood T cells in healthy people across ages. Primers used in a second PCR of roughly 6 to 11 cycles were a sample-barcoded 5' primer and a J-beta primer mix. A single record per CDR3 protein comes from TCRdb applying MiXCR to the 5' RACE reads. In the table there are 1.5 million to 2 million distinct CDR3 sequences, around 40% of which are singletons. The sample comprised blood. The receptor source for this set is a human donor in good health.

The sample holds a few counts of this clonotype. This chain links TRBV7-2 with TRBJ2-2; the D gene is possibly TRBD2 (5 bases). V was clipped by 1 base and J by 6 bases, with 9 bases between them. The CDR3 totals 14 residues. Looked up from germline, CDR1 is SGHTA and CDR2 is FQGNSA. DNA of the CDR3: TGTGCCAGCAGCTTAGAGGGAGATGCCGGGGAGCTGTTTTTT. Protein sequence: CASSLEGDAGELFF.

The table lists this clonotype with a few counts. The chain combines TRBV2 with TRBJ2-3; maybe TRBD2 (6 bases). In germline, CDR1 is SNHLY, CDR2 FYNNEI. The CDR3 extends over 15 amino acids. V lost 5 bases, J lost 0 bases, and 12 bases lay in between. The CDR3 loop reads CASSYSGISTDTQYF. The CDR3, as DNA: TGTGCCAGCAGTTATAGCGGTATTAGCACAGATACGCAGTATTTT.

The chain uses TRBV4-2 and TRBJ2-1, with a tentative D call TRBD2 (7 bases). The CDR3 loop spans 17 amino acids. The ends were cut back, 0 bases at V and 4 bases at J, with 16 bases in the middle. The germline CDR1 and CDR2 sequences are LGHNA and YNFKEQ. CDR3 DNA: TGTGCCAGCAGCCAAGATGAGGGGGGGGCGGAGTACAATGAGCAGTTCTTC. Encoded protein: CASSQDEGGAEYNEQFF.

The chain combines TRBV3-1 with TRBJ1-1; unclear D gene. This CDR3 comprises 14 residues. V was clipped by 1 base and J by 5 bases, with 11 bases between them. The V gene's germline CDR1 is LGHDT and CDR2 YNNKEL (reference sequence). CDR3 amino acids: CASSQAALRTEAFF. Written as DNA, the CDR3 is TGTGCCAGCAGCCAAGCGGCCCTACGGACTGAAGCTTTCTTT.

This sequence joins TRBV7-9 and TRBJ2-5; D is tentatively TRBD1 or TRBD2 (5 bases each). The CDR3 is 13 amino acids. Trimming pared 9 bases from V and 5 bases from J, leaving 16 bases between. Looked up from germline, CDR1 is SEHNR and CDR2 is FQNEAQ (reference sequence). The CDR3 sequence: CASGALGVETQYF. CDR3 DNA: TGTGCCAGTGGGGCCTTGGGAGTCGAGACCCAGTACTTC.

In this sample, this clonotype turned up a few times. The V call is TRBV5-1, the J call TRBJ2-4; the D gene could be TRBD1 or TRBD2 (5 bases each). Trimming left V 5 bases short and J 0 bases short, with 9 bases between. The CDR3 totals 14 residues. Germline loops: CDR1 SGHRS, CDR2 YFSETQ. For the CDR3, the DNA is TGCGCCAGCAGAGAGGGGTTAGCCAAAAACATTCAGTACTTC. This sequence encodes CASREGLAKNIQYF.

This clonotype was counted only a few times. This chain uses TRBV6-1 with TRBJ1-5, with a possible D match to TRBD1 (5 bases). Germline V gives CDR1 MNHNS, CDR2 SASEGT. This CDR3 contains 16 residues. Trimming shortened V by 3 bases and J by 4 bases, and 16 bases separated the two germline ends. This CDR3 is CASSEGGWGRNQPQHF. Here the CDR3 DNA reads TGTGCCAGCAGTGAGGGGGGTTGGGGGAGAAATCAGCCCCAGCATTTT.

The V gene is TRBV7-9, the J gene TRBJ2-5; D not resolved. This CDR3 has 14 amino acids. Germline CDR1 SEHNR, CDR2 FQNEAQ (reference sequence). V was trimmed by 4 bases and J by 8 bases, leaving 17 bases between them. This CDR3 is CASSSPGRPETQYF. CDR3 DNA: TGTGCCAGCAGCTCACCGGGCCGTCCGGAAACCCAGTACTTC.

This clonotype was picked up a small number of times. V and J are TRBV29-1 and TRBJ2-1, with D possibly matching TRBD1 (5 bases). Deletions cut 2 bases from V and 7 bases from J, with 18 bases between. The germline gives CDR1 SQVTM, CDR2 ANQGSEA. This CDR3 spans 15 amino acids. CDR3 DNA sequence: TGCAGCGTTGAACCCCAGGGCGACAGCCCGAATGAGCAGTTCTTC. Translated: CSVEPQGDSPNEQFF.

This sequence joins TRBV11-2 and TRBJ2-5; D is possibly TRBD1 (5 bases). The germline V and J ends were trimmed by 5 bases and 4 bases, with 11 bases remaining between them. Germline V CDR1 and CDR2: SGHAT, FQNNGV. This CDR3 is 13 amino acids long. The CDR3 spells CASSIRQTETQYF. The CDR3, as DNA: TGTGCCAGCAGCATTCGACAGACAGAGACCCAGTACTTC.

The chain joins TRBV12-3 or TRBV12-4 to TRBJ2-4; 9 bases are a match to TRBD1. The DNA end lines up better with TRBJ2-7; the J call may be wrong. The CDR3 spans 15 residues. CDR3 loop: CASSFSGQGISEQYF. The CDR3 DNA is TGTGCCAGCAGTTTCAGCGGACAGGGGATAAGCGAGCAGTACTTC.

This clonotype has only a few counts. Here the CDR3 reads CASSGGLAGYEQYF. In nucleotides, the CDR3 is TGTGCCAGCAGTGGGGGACTAGCAGGCTACGAGCAGTACTTC. J is TRBJ2-7 and V is TRBV9, with TRBD2 matching over 9 bases. The CDR3 extends over 14 amino acids. The V gene's germline CDR1 is SGDLS and CDR2 YYNGEE. J lost 3 bases, V lost 5 bases, and 6 bases had no gene match.

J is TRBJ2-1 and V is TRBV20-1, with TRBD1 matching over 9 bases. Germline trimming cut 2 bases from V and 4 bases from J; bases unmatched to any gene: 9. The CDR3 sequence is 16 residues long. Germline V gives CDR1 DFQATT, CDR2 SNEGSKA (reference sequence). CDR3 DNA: TGCAGTGCTAGAATTTTCGGACAGGGGTCTTACAATGAGCAGTTCTTC. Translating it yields CSARIFGQGSYNEQFF.

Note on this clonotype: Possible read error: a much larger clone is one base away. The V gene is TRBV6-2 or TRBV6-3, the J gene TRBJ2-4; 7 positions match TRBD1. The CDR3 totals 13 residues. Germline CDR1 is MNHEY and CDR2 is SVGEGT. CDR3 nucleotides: TGTGCCAGCAGAGGGACAGCCAAAAACAGTCAGTACTTC. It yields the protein CASRGTAKNSQYF.

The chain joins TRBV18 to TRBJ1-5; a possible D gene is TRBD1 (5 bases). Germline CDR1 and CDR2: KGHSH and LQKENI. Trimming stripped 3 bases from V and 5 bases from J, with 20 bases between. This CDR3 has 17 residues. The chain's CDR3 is CASSPLAGLTRDQPQHF. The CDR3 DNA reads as TGTGCCAGCTCACCCCTGGCGGGACTAACGCGGGATCAGCCCCAGCATTTT.

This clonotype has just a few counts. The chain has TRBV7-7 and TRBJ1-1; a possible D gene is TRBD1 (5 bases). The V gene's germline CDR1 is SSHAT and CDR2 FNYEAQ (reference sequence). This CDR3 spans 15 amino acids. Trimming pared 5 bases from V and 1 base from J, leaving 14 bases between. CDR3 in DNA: TGTGCCAGCAGCCCCCTGCGGGGCTCGAACACTGAAGCTTTCTTT. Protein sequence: CASSPLRGSNTEAFF.

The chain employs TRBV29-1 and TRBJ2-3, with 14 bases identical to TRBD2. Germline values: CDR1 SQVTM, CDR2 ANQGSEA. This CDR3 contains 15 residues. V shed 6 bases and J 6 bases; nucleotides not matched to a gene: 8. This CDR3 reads CSVPTSGGARDTQYF. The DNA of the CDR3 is TGCAGCGTACCGACTAGCGGGGGGGCTAGGGATACGCAGTATTTT.

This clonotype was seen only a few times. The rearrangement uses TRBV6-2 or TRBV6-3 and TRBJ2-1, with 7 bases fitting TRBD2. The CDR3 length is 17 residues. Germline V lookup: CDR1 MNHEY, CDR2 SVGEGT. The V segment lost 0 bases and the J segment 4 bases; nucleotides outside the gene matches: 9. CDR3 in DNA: TGTGCCAGCAGTTACTCTTTGGTCCTAGCGGAATACAATGAGCAGTTCTTC. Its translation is CASSYSLVLAEYNEQFF.

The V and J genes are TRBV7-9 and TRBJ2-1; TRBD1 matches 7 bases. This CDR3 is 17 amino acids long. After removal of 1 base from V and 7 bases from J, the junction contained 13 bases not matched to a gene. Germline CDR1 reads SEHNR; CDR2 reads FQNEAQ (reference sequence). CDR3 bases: TGTGCCAGCAGCTTAGTCCAGGGGGACGGACGTGTGAATGAGCAGTTCTTC. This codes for CASSLVQGDGRVNEQFF.

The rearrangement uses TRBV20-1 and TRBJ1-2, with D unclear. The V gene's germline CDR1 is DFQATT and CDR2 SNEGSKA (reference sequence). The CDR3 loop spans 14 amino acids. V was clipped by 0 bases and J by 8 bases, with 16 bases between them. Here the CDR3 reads CSARDNRGSDGYTF. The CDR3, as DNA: TGCAGTGCTAGAGATAATAGAGGATCGGACGGCTACACCTTC.

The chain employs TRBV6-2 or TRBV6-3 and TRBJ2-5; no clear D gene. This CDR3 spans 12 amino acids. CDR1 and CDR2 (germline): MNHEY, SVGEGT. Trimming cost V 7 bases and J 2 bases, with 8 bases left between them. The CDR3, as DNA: TGTGCCAGCAAGACTTTACAAGAGACCCAGTACTTC. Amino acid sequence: CASKTLQETQYF.

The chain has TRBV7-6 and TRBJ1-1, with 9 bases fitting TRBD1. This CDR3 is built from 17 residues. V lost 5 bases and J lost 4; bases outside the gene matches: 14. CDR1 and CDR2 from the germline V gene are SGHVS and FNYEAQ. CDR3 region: CASSPRPGTGLGTEAFF. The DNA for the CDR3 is TGTGCCAGCAGCCCGCGTCCCGGGACAGGGTTGGGCACTGAAGCTTTCTTT.

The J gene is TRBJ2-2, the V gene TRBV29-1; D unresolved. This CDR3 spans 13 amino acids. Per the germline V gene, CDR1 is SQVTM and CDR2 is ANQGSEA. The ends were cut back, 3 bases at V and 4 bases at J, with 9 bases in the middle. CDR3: CSVEKRRTGELFF. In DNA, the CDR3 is TGCAGCGTTGAGAAGAGGCGCACCGGGGAGCTGTTTTTT.

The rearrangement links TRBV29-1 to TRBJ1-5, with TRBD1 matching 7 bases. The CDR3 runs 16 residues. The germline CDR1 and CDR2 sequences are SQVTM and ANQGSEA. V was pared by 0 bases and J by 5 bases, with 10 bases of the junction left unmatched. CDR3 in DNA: TGCAGCGTTGAAGACGCGACAGGGAAGAATCATCAGCCCCAGCATTTT. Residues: CSVEDATGKNHQPQHF.

CDR3 nucleotide sequence: TGTGCCAGCAGTCTGATGGCGCGGGCGTTGGCGGACAATGAGCAGTTCTTC. It yields the protein CASSLMARALADNEQFF. The chain uses TRBV12-3 or TRBV12-4 and TRBJ2-1, with D possibly TRBD2 on 5 matching bases. Trimming stripped 5 bases from V and 5 bases from J, with 22 bases between. The length of the CDR3 is 17 residues.